The clone carrying this TCR beta chain was picked up a small number of times. This sample stems from a study of T cells in Graves' hyperthyroidism and ophthalmopathy. Amplification yielded TCR beta CDR3 regions, with RNA transcripts as the source. First-round RT-PCR of the TCR CDR3 relied on the HTBI primer set. TCRdb ran MiXCR on the multiplex PCR reads and lists one entry per CDR3 protein. The sample holds over 500,000 distinct CDR3 sequences, 15% to 20% seen once. The authors took PBMCs from roughly 9.7 ml fresh peripheral blood. The CDR3 spans 17 residues. V was clipped by 4 bases and J by 8 bases; unmatched bases: 13. Per the germline V gene, CDR1 is SGHNT and CDR2 is YYREEE (reference sequence).

This clonotype originated in a woman in her thirties with Graves' ophthalmopathy. Sequencing was performed on blood. The gene calls are TRBV5-4 and TRBJ2-1, with 12 positions matching TRBD2. The chain's CDR3 is CASSPSLLAGGPHEQFF. The CDR3 DNA reads TGTGCCAGCAGCCCGTCCCTTCTAGCGGGAGGGCCACATGAGCAGTTCTTC.